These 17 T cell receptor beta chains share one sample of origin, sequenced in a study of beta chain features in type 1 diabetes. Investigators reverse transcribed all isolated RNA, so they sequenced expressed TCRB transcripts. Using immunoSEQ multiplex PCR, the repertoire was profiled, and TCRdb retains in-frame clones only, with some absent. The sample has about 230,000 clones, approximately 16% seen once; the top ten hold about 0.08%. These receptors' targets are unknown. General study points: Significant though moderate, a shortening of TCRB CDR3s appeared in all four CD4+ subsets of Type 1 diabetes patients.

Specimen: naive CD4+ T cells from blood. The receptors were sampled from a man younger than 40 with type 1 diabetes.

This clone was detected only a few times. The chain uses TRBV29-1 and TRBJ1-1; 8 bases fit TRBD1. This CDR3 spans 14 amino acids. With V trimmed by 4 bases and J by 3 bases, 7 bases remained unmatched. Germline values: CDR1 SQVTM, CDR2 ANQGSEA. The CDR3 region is CSVGRQGTDTEAFF. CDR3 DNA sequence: TGCAGCGTTGGAAGACAGGGGACGGACACTGAAGCTTTCTTT.

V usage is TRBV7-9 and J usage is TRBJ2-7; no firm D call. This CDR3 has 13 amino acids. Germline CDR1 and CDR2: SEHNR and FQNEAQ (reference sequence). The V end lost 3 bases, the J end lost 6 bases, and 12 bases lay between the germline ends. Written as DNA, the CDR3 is TGTGCCAGCAGCTTTAGTAGTGGATTCGAGCAGTACTTC. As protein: CASSFSSGFEQYF.

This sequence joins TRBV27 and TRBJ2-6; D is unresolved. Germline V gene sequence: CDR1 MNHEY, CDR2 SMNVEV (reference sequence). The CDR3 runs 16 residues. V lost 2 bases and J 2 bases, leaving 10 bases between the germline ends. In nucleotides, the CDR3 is TGTGCCAGCAGTTTAGTTTGGCGTGCTGGGGCCAACGTCCTGACTTTC. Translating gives CASSLVWRAGANVLTF.

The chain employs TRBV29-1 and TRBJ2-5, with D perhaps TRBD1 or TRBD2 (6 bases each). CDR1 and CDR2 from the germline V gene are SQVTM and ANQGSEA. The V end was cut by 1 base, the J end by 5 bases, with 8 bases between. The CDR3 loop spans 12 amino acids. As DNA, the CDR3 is TGCAGCGTTGAAGGGGGGGCCGAGACCCAGTACTTC. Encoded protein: CSVEGGAETQYF.

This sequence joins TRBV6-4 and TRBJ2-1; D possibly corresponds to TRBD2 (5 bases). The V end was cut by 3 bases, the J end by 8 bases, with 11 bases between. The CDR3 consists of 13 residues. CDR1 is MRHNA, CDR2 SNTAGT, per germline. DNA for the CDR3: TGTGCCAGCAGTGAGAGGGCCGGGGATGAGCAGTTCTTC. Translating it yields CASSERAGDEQFF.

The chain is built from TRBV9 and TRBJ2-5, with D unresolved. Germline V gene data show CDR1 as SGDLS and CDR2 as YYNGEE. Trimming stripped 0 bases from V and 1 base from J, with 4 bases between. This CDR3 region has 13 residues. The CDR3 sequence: CASSVALQETQYF. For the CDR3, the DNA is TGTGCCAGCAGCGTAGCCCTCCAAGAGACCCAGTACTTC.

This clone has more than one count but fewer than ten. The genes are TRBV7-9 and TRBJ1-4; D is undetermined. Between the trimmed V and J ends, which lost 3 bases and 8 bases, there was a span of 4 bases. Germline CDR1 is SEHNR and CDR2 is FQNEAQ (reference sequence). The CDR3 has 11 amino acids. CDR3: CASSLVEKLFF. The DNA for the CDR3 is TGTGCCAGCAGCTTGGTAGAAAAACTGTTTTTT.

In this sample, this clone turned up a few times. DNA for the CDR3: TGCGCCAGCAGCCAAGTCCTAGCGGGAGGGCCGTACGAGCAGTACTTC. Its translation is CASSQVLAGGPYEQYF. The rearrangement joins TRBV4-3 to TRBJ2-7, with 12 positions matching TRBD2. The germline V gene encodes CDR1 LGHNA and CDR2 YSLEER. The CDR3 sequence is 16 residues long. With V trimmed by 1 base and J by 4 bases, 5 bases remained unmatched.

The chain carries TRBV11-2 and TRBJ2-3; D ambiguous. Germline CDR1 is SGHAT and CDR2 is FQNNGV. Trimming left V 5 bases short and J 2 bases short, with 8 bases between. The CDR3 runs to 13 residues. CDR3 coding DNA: TGTGCCAGCAGCCCTAGGCTCACAGATACGCAGTATTTT. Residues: CASSPRLTDTQYF.

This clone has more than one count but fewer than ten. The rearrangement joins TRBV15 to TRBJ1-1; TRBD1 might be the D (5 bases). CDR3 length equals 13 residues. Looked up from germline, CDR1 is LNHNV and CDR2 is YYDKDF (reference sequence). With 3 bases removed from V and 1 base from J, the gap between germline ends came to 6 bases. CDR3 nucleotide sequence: TGTGCCACCAGCAGCACAGGGAACACTGAAGCTTTCTTT. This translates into CATSSTGNTEAFF.

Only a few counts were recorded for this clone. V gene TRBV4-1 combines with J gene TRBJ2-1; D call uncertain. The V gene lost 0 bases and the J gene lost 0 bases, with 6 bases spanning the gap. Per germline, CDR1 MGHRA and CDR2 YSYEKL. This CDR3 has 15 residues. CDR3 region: CASSQEASSYNEQFF. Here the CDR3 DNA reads TGCGCCAGCAGCCAAGAGGCAAGCTCCTACAATGAGCAGTTCTTC.

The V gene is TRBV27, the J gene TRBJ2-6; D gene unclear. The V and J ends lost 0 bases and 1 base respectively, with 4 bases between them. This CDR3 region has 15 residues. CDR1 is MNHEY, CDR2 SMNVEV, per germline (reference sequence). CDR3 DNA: TGTGCCAGCAGTTTATCGTGGTCTGGGGCCAACGTCCTGACTTTC. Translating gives CASSLSWSGANVLTF.

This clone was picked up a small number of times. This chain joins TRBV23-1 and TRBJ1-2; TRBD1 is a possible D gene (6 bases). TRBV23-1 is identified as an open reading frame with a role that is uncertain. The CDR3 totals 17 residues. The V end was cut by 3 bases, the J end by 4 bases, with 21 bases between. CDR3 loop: CASSHRSAGADIYGYTF. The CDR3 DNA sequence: TGCGCCAGCAGTCATCGATCGGCGGGGGCCGACATCTATGGCTACACCTTC.

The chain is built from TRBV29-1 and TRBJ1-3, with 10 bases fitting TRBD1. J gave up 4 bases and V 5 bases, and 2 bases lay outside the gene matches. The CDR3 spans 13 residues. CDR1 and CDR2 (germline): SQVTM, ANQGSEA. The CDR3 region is CSVRTGGGNTIYF. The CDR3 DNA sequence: TGCAGCGTTCGGACAGGGGGAGGAAACACCATATATTTT.

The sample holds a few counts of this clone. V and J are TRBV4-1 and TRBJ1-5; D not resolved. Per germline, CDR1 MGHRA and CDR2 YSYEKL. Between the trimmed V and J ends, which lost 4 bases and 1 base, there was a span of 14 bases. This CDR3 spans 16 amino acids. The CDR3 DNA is TGCGCCAGCAGCCCCGGACTCCCGGGAAGCAATCAGCCCCAGCATTTT. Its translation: CASSPGLPGSNQPQHF.

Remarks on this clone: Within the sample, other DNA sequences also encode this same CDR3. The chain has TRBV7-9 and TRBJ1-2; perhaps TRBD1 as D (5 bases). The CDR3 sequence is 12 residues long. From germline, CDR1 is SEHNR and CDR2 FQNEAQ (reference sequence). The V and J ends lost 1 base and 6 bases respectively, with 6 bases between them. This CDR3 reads CASSLVGDGYTF. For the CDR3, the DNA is TGTGCCAGCAGCTTAGTGGGGGATGGCTACACCTTC.

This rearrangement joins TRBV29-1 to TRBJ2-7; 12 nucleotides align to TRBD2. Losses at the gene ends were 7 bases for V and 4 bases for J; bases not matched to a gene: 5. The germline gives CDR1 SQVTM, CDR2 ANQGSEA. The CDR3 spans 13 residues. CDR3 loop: CSARGLAGYEQYF. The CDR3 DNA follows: TGCAGCGCCCGCGGACTAGCGGGATACGAGCAGTACTTC.